One and the same sample provided the 25 T cell receptor beta chains below, sequenced in a study of T cell responses to AZD1222 COVID-19 vaccine (dated by TCRdb to the early 2020s). Sample time point, as interpreted from the label and publication: baseline before first vaccination. The method behind the library was the immunoSEQ multiplex PCR assay. Imported from immuneACCESS, the table was reduced by TCRdb to in-frame sequences with V and J called. These copies leave out some clones; in studies compared against another copy, an unresolved V gene accounts for under half, and the cause of the remainder is not known. This sample has some 150,000 clones in its table, and around 93% of those were observed once. The leading ten clones occupy 7.5% to 9.5% of the sample. The sequences come from peripheral blood, collected on day 0 of AZD1222 vaccination. The receptors were gathered from an adult in good health.

The J gene is TRBJ1-2, the V gene TRBV9; unclear D gene. Germline V lookup: CDR1 SGDLS, CDR2 YYNGEE. V was pared by 3 bases and J by 1 base, with 16 bases between. CDR3 size: 16 residues. Here the CDR3 DNA reads TGTGCCAGCAGCGCATCCGACTGGGCCGATAACTATGGCTACACCTTC. Encoded protein: CASSASDWADNYGYTF.

The chain couples TRBV28 to TRBJ1-5, with D unresolved. Germline V CDR1 and CDR2: MDHEN, SYDVKM. V lost 5 bases, J lost 1 base, and 15 bases lay in between. CDR3 length: 16 residues. In DNA, the CDR3 is TGTGCCAGCAGTGCCCCCGGCCCTGGAAGCAATCAGCCCCAGCATTTT. Translated, it gives CASSAPGPGSNQPQHF.

V and J are TRBV7-2 and TRBJ1-1; no definite D call. Germline V gene lookup returns CDR1 SGHTA and CDR2 FQGNSA. The CDR3 covers 15 residues. V was cut by 5 bases and J by 4 bases, with 17 bases left in between. The CDR3 coding sequence is TGTGCCAGCAGCGTAACACTAGGCGCGGGCACTGAAGCTTTCTTT. It translates to CASSVTLGAGTEAFF.

The chain links TRBV3-1 (or the pseudogene TRBV3-2) to TRBJ2-7; D uncertain. This CDR3 spans 11 amino acids. The V and J ends lost 3 bases and 7 bases respectively, with 7 bases between them. Germline V gives CDR1 LGHDT, CDR2 YNNKEL (reference sequence). CDR3 protein: CASSHGEEQYF. The CDR3 DNA is TGTGCCAGCAGCCACGGTGAAGAGCAGTACTTC.

The J gene is TRBJ1-1, the V gene TRBV5-6; 9 bases map to TRBD1. With V trimmed by 4 bases and J by 6 bases, 10 bases remained unmatched. Germline V gene lookup returns CDR1 SGHDT and CDR2 YYEEEE. This CDR3 region has 15 residues. The CDR3 sequence: CASSVTGGGRAEAFF. The CDR3 nucleotides are TGTGCCAGCAGCGTTACAGGGGGCGGAAGAGCTGAAGCTTTCTTT.

The genes are TRBV12-2 and TRBJ2-7; the table's D call TRBD2 went unverified against the DNA. TRBV12-2 is noted as a pseudogene. This CDR3 is built from 15 residues. The CDR3: CASRSLPGNSYEQYF. The CDR3 nucleotides are TGTGCAAGTCGTTCCCTCCCGGGAAACTCCTACGAGCAGTACTTC.

The V call is TRBV19, the J call TRBJ2-7, with a weak D call TRBD1 (5 bases). Per the germline V gene, CDR1 is LNHDA and CDR2 is SQIVND (reference sequence). Trimming removed 3 bases from V and 3 bases from J, with 21 bases in between. The CDR3 spans 17 residues. The CDR3 DNA reads TGTGCCAGTAGTATGGGTCCCATGGGGCCCCTTCGCTACGAGCAGTACTTC. Translated, it gives CASSMGPMGPLRYEQYF.

The V call is TRBV19, the J call TRBJ2-3; D tentatively fits TRBD1 or TRBD2 (5 bases each). Trimming cost V 1 base and J 6 bases, with 14 bases left between them. The germline CDR1 and CDR2 sequences are LNHDA and SQIVND (reference sequence). CDR3 length equals 15 residues. The CDR3 DNA reads as TGTGCCAGTAGTATAGCTCGGGGCCTGGGGGATACGCAGTATTTT. It specifies CASSIARGLGDTQYF.

The chain is built from TRBV19 and TRBJ1-1; D gene uncertain. The germline V and J ends were trimmed by 3 bases and 5 bases, with 10 bases remaining between them. Germline V lookup: CDR1 LNHDA, CDR2 SQIVND (reference sequence). The CDR3 length is 13 residues. The CDR3 DNA reads TGTGCCAGTAGTATTGGGTTGAGGACTGAAGCTTTCTTT. It yields the protein CASSIGLRTEAFF. Full variable domain (missing parts from reference TRBV19 and TRBJ1-1): DGGITQSPKYLFRKEGQNVTLSCEQNLNHDAMYWYRQDPGQGLRLIYYSQIVNDFQKGDIAEGYSVSREKKESFPLTVTSAQKNPTAFYLCASSIGLRTEAFFGQGTRLTVV.

The chain recombines TRBV11-2 with TRBJ2-1; TRBD1 matches 7 bases. The V gene end was trimmed by 1 base and the J gene end by 5 bases; junction bases not matched to a gene: 8. This CDR3 is built from 16 residues. Germline lookup yields CDR1 SGHAT and CDR2 FQNNGV. The CDR3 DNA reads as TGTGCCAGCAGCTTAGGTCCTAGGGGGCAGCACAATGAGCAGTTCTTC. Translated, it gives CASSLGPRGQHNEQFF.

V gene TRBV19 combines with J gene TRBJ1-1; D possibly corresponds to TRBD1 (6 bases). Germline CDR1 and CDR2: LNHDA and SQIVND (reference sequence). V dropped 5 bases and J dropped 3 bases, with 16 bases sitting between them. The CDR3 runs to 15 residues. CDR3 loop: CASSANSRGDTEAFF. CDR3 nucleotide sequence: TGTGCCAGTAGTGCGAACTCCAGGGGAGACACTGAAGCTTTCTTT.

The rearrangement joins TRBV7-2 to TRBJ2-2; 7 positions agree with TRBD2. Per the germline V gene, CDR1 is SGHTA and CDR2 is FQGNSA. CDR3 length equals 14 residues. The trim removed 5 bases at V and 5 bases at J, leaving 5 bases unmatched. Here the CDR3 DNA reads TGTGCCAGCAGCCCGCAGCGGGGAACCGGGGAGCTGTTTTTT. This encodes CASSPQRGTGELFF. The full variable domain, with the rest looked up from reference TRBV7-2 and TRBJ2-2, is GAGVSQSPSNKVTEKGKDVELRCDPISGHTALYWYRQSLGQGLEFLIYFQGNSAPDKSGLPSDRFSAERTGGSVSTLTIQRTQQEDSAVYLCASSPQRGTGELFFGEGSRLTVL.

The table lists this clone with a few counts. The chain is built from TRBV2 and TRBJ2-1, with 15 bases lining up with TRBD2. Germline V lookup: CDR1 SNHLY, CDR2 FYNNEI. This CDR3 region has 17 residues. V shed 6 bases and J 2 bases; nucleotides not matched to a gene: 5. The CDR3 nucleotides read TGTGCCAGCAGGACCGGGACTAGCGGGGGGACCTACAATGAGCAGTTCTTC. Protein product: CASRTGTSGGTYNEQFF.

The chain carries TRBV10-3 and TRBJ2-5; 8 bases line up with TRBD2. This CDR3 is built from 15 residues. CDR1 and CDR2 (germline): ENHRY, SYGVKD. V was pared by 4 bases and J by 2 bases, with 6 bases of the junction left unmatched. DNA for the CDR3: TGTGCCATCAGTGGTGGACTAGCCGTACAAGAGACCCAGTACTTC. Amino acids: CAISGGLAVQETQYF.

For the CDR3, the DNA is TGTGCCAGTAGTATGGCTAGCGGGGGGACCGGGGAGCTGTTTTTT. It is translated as CASSMASGGTGELFF. The chain employs TRBV19 and TRBJ2-2; 11 nucleotides align to TRBD2. Per germline, CDR1 LNHDA and CDR2 SQIVND (reference sequence). The CDR3 contains 15 residues. Germline trimming cut 3 bases from V and 5 bases from J; bases unmatched to any gene: 2.

The chain combines TRBV5-5 with TRBJ1-2; unclear D gene. CDR1 and CDR2 (germline): SGHKS, YYEKEE (reference sequence). The germline V and J ends were trimmed by 0 bases and 3 bases, with 6 bases remaining between them. The CDR3 contains 13 residues. CDR3 sequence reads: CASSLVLDYGYTF. The CDR3 DNA is TGTGCCAGCAGCTTGGTGTTGGACTATGGCTACACCTTC.

This chain joins TRBV4-2 and TRBJ1-2, with D uncertain. Germline CDR1 is LGHNA and CDR2 is YNFKEQ. V lost 1 base, J lost 4 bases, and 10 bases lay in between. The CDR3 extends over 14 amino acids. CDR3 in amino acids: CASSQGPLGYGYTF. CDR3 DNA: TGTGCCAGCAGCCAAGGCCCTCTCGGCTATGGCTACACCTTC.

This clone is a singleton in its sample. V gene TRBV11-3 combines with J gene TRBJ2-2; D uncertain. The CDR3 has 13 residues. Germline V lookup: CDR1 SGHNT, CDR2 YENEEA. V was trimmed by 5 bases and J by 6 bases, leaving 10 bases between them. The CDR3 DNA reads as TGTGCCAGCAGCGATCAGATTCCCGGGGAGCTGTTTTTT. It translates to CASSDQIPGELFF.

V usage is TRBV2 and J usage is TRBJ2-3; TRBD2 is a possible D gene (5 bases). There are 13 residues in the CDR3. The germline CDR1 and CDR2 sequences are SNHLY and FYNNEI. V lost 4 bases and J 10 bases, leaving 15 bases between the germline ends. CDR3 amino acids: CASSGENSEPQYF. CDR3 in DNA: TGTGCCAGCAGTGGGGAGAATAGCGAACCGCAGTATTTT.

This chain joins TRBV28 and TRBJ2-5; D is unclear. CDR1 is MDHEN and CDR2 is SYDVKM in the germline V gene. The CDR3 length is 12 residues. V was cut by 10 bases and J by 1 base, with 10 bases left in between. CDR3 region: CATQRRQETQYF. The CDR3 DNA reads as TGTGCCACCCAGAGGCGCCAAGAGACCCAGTACTTC.

CDR3 coding DNA: TGTGCCAGCAGTTACTCATCGCAGGGGGCGCGGAGTGAGGTTGTGTCACCCCTCCACTTT. Its protein product is CASSYSSQGARSEVVSPLHF. V is TRBV6-2 or TRBV6-3 and J is TRBJ1-6, with 8 positions matching TRBD1. The CDR3 is 20 residues long. Unmatched junction bases numbered 20, after V lost 0 bases and J lost 10 bases. Germline lookup yields CDR1 MNHEY and CDR2 SVGEGT.

The chain combines TRBV25-1 with TRBJ1-2; 12 positions agree with TRBD1. V was pared by 2 bases and J by 5 bases, with 3 bases of the junction left unmatched. The CDR3 consists of 15 residues. Germline CDR1 and CDR2: MGHDK and SYGVNS. The CDR3 bases are TGTGCCAGCAGTGAAGGGACAGGGGGCTCGTATGGCTACACCTTC. Protein: CASSEGTGGSYGYTF.

V usage is TRBV18 and J usage is TRBJ1-2; D is uncertain. V lost 0 bases and J 7 bases, leaving 9 bases between the germline ends. The CDR3 runs to 13 residues. The germline V gene encodes CDR1 KGHSH and CDR2 LQKENI. The CDR3 coding sequence is TGTGCCAGCTCACCACCCTCGGTTTTTGGCTACACCTTC. As protein: CASSPPSVFGYTF.

The rearrangement uses TRBV5-5 and TRBJ2-7; 10 bases agree with TRBD1. The CDR3 contains 19 residues. Per germline, CDR1 SGHKS and CDR2 YYEKEE (reference sequence). Unmatched junction bases numbered 18, after V lost 3 bases and J lost 3 bases. The CDR3 spells CASSSPTDLGDRGHYEQYF. The CDR3 nucleotides are TGTGCCAGCAGCTCCCCGACGGACTTAGGGGACAGGGGTCACTACGAGCAGTACTTC.

The chain links TRBV6-5 to TRBJ1-1; D ambiguous. The ends were cut back, 10 bases at V and 4 bases at J, with 13 bases in the middle. The V gene's germline CDR1 is MNHEY and CDR2 SVGAGI. This CDR3 is built from 12 residues. The DNA of the CDR3 is TGTGCCACCGCCGGAGATAGCACTGAAGCTTTCTTT. It yields the protein CATAGDSTEAFF.